The text below deals with one T cell receptor (beta chain). This clone was seen only a few times. Its antigen remains unidentified. Base-call qualities are not available, and no considerably larger clone is one nucleotide away. These data come from a study of blood T cell repertoires in COVID-19 (dated by TCRdb to the early 2020s). Background for the entire study: Samples from collaborators originated in the United States, Italy and Spain and spanned both the acute and convalescent phases of COVID-19. The repertoires were made available in a free public database intended to serve as a resource for research on the immune response to SARS-CoV-2. Subjects who had been exposed to COVID-19, were actively infected with it, or had recovered from it provided the deeply sampled blood TCRbeta repertoires that made up the dataset. Where HLA class I and class II types were available, the types were taken from metadata supplied by the sample provider, not from assay-based typing. The samples were drawn from two sources: the first 160 participants of the ongoing ImmuneRACE study, and 950 to 1,500 subjects contributed by 6 global collaborators. The prospective study material was composed of cDNA or gDNA derived from T cells, B-cell-depleted T cells, or PBMCs. A de-identified subject ID, COVID-19 status, age in years and sex were almost always included in the sample metadata.

TCRbeta CDR3 regions were amplified from genomic DNA by means of the immunoSEQ Assay, a bias-controlled multiplex PCR. The authors processed their data as follows. Nucleated cell counts per sample were estimated from amplification of reference gene primers within the assay. Sequence reads were collapsed and filtered to measure the absolute abundance of every unique TCRbeta CDR3 rearrangement. For each sample, productive Simpson clonality was calculated as the square root of Simpson's diversity index over productive rearrangements. TCRdb limited this immuneACCESS table to in-frame rearrangements with V and J called. A share of clones is missing; checked studies link under half to unresolved V genes, and the rest is unexplained. The V and J calls and clone size are taken from that table; D and trimming were inferred from the DNA. Recorded for this sample are 300,000 or so clones; about 83% of them occurred a single time. The ten most abundant clones make up approximately 1.5% of the sample.

What the study reported, not specific to this receptor: Clinical and demographic metadata were provided uncurated, with the amount varying by source and participant.

Collaborating institutions collected whole blood in K2EDTA tubes following their own protocols. Collaborator samples were shipped for TCRbeta analysis as frozen whole blood, isolated PBMCs, or DNA extracted from either sample type. Material for sequencing was peripheral blood. The TCR was taken from a woman between 50 and 59 years old with acute or convalescent COVID-19.

CDR3 protein: CATSGRGSYNEQFF. The DNA is as follows: TGTGCCACCAGCGGTCGGGGCTCCTACAATGAGCAGTTCTTC. The V gene is TRBV15 and the J gene is TRBJ2-1, and TRBD2 may be the D gene, going by 5 matching bases. The cysteine opens and the phenylalanine closes a CDR3 of 14 amino acids. Kept here is only the CDR3 DNA, which spans 42 bases and is read in frame from base 1. V loses 5 bases of germline sequence and J loses 0 bases, and the interval between the two ends is 8 bases. CDR1 LNHNV and CDR2 YYDKDF were looked up in the germline V gene (reference sequence).